Listed here are 10 T cell receptor beta chains from one sample, sequenced in a study of blood T cell repertoires in COVID-19 (TCRdb year 2020). To prepare the library, the immunoSEQ multiplex PCR assay was applied. In TCRdb, the immuneACCESS table is reduced to in-frame sequences with V and J assigned. These tables do not hold every clone; where another copy was compared, an unresolved V gene accounts for under half, and the others remain unexplained. This sample is represented by 130,000 or so clones; approximately 83% of them were singletons. 9.2% of the sample is in the top ten clones. Specimen: PBMCs or T cells enriched from blood (not recorded which). These receptors all come from a man aged 45 to 65 who had recovered from COVID-19.

The rearrangement joins TRBV6-1 to TRBJ2-2, with a weak D call TRBD2 (6 bases). The CDR3 totals 15 residues. V was shortened by 3 bases and J by 0 bases, with 8 bases between the two germline ends. Per the germline V gene, CDR1 is MNHNS and CDR2 is SASEGT. The CDR3 coding sequence is TGTGCCAGCAGTGACGGGACTCCGAACACCGGGGAGCTGTTTTTT. Protein sequence: CASSDGTPNTGELFF.

As regards this clone: At the DNA level, this CDR3 is encoded by other sequences in the same sample as well. The V gene is TRBV19, the J gene TRBJ1-2; 7 bases are shared with TRBD1. Germline V gene data show CDR1 as LNHDA and CDR2 as SQIVND (reference sequence). The CDR3 runs to 12 residues. V lost 4 bases, J lost 8 bases, and 4 bases stayed unmatched. The CDR3 coding sequence is TGTGCCAGTAGTAGACAGGGTGACGGCTACACCTTC. Its translation is CASSRQGDGYTF.

J is TRBJ2-3 and V is TRBV29-1, with 10 nucleotides matching TRBD1. The ends lost 1 base at V and 1 base at J; junction bases unmatched: 5. The CDR3 covers 16 residues. Looked up from germline, CDR1 is SQVTM and CDR2 is ANQGSEA. In nucleotides, the CDR3 is TGCAGCGTTGAAGGGACAGGGGGAAGGGGCACAGATACGCAGTATTTT. It translates to CSVEGTGGRGTDTQYF.

This chain joins TRBV6-4 and TRBJ1-1; D may be TRBD1 (5 bases). Trimming cost V 6 bases and J 1 base, with 12 bases left between them. The CDR3 has 14 amino acids. Germline V lookup: CDR1 MRHNA, CDR2 SNTAGT. The CDR3 sequence: CASRPRARNTEAFF. DNA for the CDR3: TGTGCCAGCAGGCCCAGGGCGAGGAACACTGAAGCTTTCTTT.

This sequence joins TRBV5-1 and TRBJ1-2; a possible D gene is TRBD1 (6 bases). There are 13 residues in the CDR3. Deletions cut 2 bases from V and 6 bases from J, with 11 bases between. CDR1 SGHRS and CDR2 YFSETQ come from the germline V gene. In DNA, the CDR3 is TGCGCCAGCAGCTTCGCAGGGGAGAATGGCTACACCTTC. Amino acids: CASSFAGENGYTF.

V gene TRBV19 combines with J gene TRBJ2-2; TRBD2 agrees at 13 bases. The CDR3 totals 17 residues. J gave up 4 bases and V 4 bases, and 6 bases lay outside the gene matches. Germline assignment: CDR1 LNHDA and CDR2 SQIVND (reference sequence). Here the CDR3 reads CASSTRRTSGGTGELFF. As DNA, the CDR3 is TGTGCCAGTAGTACACGAAGGACTAGCGGGGGCACCGGGGAGCTGTTTTTT. The complete variable domain, with remaining parts taken from reference TRBV19 and TRBJ2-2, reads DGGITQSPKYLFRKEGQNVTLSCEQNLNHDAMYWYRQDPGQGLRLIYYSQIVNDFQKGDIAEGYSVSREKKESFPLTVTSAQKNPTAFYLCASSTRRTSGGTGELFFGEGSRLTVL.

The rearrangement joins TRBV11-3 to TRBJ2-3; a possible D gene is TRBD2 (5 bases). Deletions cut 3 bases from V and 2 bases from J, with 9 bases between. The CDR3 spans 14 residues. Germline-derived CDR1 and CDR2 are SGHNT and YENEEA. CDR3 sequence reads: CASSFSGSTDTQYF. DNA for the CDR3: TGTGCCAGCAGCTTTTCGGGGTCCACAGATACGCAGTATTTT. Combining the CDR3 with reference TRBV11-3 and TRBJ2-3 gives the whole variable domain EAGVVQSPRYKIIEKKQPVAFWCNPISGHNTLYWYLQNLGQGPELLIRYENEEAVDDSQLPKDRFSAERLKGVDSTLKIQPAELGDSAVYLCASSFSGSTDTQYFGPGTRLTVL.

This clone showed up just once. This chain's CDR3 is CARRGQGRSGNTIYF. In DNA form, the CDR3 reads TGTGCCAGAAGAGGGCAGGGGCGCTCTGGAAACACCATATATTTT. The chain recombines TRBV5-3 with TRBJ1-3; a possible D gene is TRBD1 (6 bases). TRBV5-3 is an ORF; its function is uncertain. V lost 5 bases and J 0 bases, leaving 12 bases between the germline ends. This CDR3 contains 15 residues.

V and J are TRBV30 and TRBJ1-3; 10 bases agree with TRBD1. The CDR3 loop spans 17 amino acids. V gave up 0 bases and J gave up 0 bases; unmatched junction bases: 5. The germline gives CDR1 GTSNPN, CDR2 SVGIG (reference sequence). The CDR3: CAWSVGTGVLSGNTIYF. The CDR3 DNA follows: TGTGCCTGGAGTGTCGGGACAGGGGTACTCTCTGGAAACACCATATATTTT.

This clone turned up a few times. This sequence joins TRBV9 and TRBJ2-1, with D possibly matching TRBD2 (6 bases). Germline V gene lookup returns CDR1 SGDLS and CDR2 YYNGEE. The germline V and J ends were trimmed by 0 bases and 1 base, with 11 bases remaining between them. The CDR3 runs 16 residues. As DNA, the CDR3 is TGTGCCAGCAGCGTAGTGGGGGGAGGATCCTACAATGAGCAGTTCTTC. This codes for CASSVVGGGSYNEQFF.